This entry features one TCR beta chain sequence. This specimen comes from a study of blood T cell repertoires in COVID-19. Across the study: Two consecutive negative NP/OP PCR tests, clearance, or resolved symptoms defined Cohort 3 recovery. Samples representing acute and convalescent COVID-19 were sourced from the United States, Italy and Spain.

The germline CDR1 and CDR2 sequences are MNHEY and SMNVEV (reference sequence). Trimming left V 5 bases short and J 2 bases short, with 13 bases between. This CDR3 spans 14 amino acids. Cohort placement rested on clinical history that participants reported themselves. Only in-frame clones appear in the TCRdb table, and some are missing; sequencing was by immunoSEQ multiplex PCR. The sample contains a few hundred thousand clones, around 87% of which appear only once. The sample taken for sequencing was PBMCs or T cells enriched from blood (not recorded which). This chain links TRBV27 with TRBJ2-7, with a tentative D call TRBD1 (5 bases). This TCR derives from a man aged 35-49 years in a cohort exposed to, infected with or recovered from COVID-19 (not recorded which). The CDR3 loop reads CASSTTGATYEQYF. CDR3 in DNA: TGTGCCAGCAGTACGACTGGGGCGACCTACGAGCAGTACTTC.